The rows below give T cell receptor beta chains drawn from one sample of a study of T cell responses to AZD1222 COVID-19 vaccine. Profiled with immunoSEQ multiplex PCR; TCRdb holds only in-frame clones, not every one. The data contain over 150,000 clones, more than 85% of them singletons. Source: peripheral blood, taken 28 days after the second AZD1222 dose. Source of these receptors: an adult who received the AZD1222 COVID-19 vaccine. The CDR3 runs from the conserved cysteine through the conserved F or W. Fields, in order: clone size, D gene, J gene, V gene, CDR3 DNA, CDR3 protein. D genes are given only for firm matches. Expanded clones are given a class, and other clones once, few, many or no size at all.

NA NA TRBJ2-5 TRBV7-7 TGTGCTAGCAGCTTATCGAGACAAGAGACCCAGTACTTC CASSLSRQETQYF
NA NA TRBJ2-3 TRBV28 TGTGCCAGCAGTTTTCTGGTTGGACAGATCACAGATACGCAGTATTTT CASSFLVGQITDTQYF
NA NA TRBJ1-1 TRBV6-5 TGTGCCAGCAGCCGGGGATTGGGAAAGAACACTGAAGCTTTCTTT CASSRGLGKNTEAFF
few NA TRBJ1-3 TRBV28 TGTGCCAGCAGTTTAAACCTGGGAAACACCATATATTTT CASSLNLGNTIYF
NA NA TRBJ2-1 TRBV11-3 TGTGCCAGCAGCTTATACTCGCCTGGCGAGCAGTTCTTC CASSLYSPGEQFF
NA TRBD1 TRBJ1-1 TRBV18 TGTGCCAGCTCACCCTTAACAGGGGACGAAGCTTTCTTT CASSPLTGDEAFF
NA NA TRBJ1-1 TRBV12-3/TRBV12-4 TGTGCCACCAAACCGATAGCGACTGAAGCTTTCTTT CATKPIATEAFF
NA TRBD2 TRBJ2-5 TRBV9 TGTGCCAGCAGCTTCAACCCCGGGACTAGCGGGGAGTACCAAGAGACCCAGTACTTC CASSFNPGTSGEYQETQYF
NA NA TRBJ1-2 TRBV24-1 TGTGCCACCTCCGAGGGAGGGGTGTATGGCTACACCTTC CATSEGGVYGYTF
NA TRBD1 TRBJ2-1 TRBV7-3 TGTGCCAGCAGCTTGTACTCAGGGGGCGACGACAATGAGCAGTTCTTC CASSLYSGGDDNEQFF
NA TRBD2 TRBJ2-1 TRBV6-4 TGTGCCAGCAGTGTAGAAAGCGGGAGTAGGAATGAGCAGTTCTTC CASSVESGSRNEQFF
NA NA TRBJ2-2 TRBV6-4 TGTGCCAGCAGTGAAAGTGACGGCACCGGGGAGCTGTTTTTT CASSESDGTGELFF
NA NA TRBJ1-3 TRBV29-1 TGCAGCGTTGAAGGTTTCTCTGGAAACACCATATATTTT CSVEGFSGNTIYF
NA NA TRBJ1-2 TRBV19 TGTGCCAGTACTCCCCCGGGAGGGGGTAACTATGGCTACACCTTC CASTPPGGGNYGYTF
NA TRBD1 TRBJ2-2 TRBV7-6 TGTGCCAGCAGCCCCGGACAGGGGGCGAACACCGGGGAGCTGTTTTTT CASSPGQGANTGELFF
NA TRBD2 TRBJ2-2 TRBV2 TGTGCCAGCAGAGGGACTAGCGGGAGCCCCGGGGAGCTGTTTTTT CASRGTSGSPGELFF
NA NA TRBJ1-2 TRBV11-2 TGTGCCAGCAGCTTAGTCGGCCAGTATGCCCATGGCTACACCTTC CASSLVGQYAHGYTF
NA TRBD2 TRBJ2-7 TRBV5-1 TGCGCCAGCAGCTTGTCGGGAGGCGGGTACGAGCAGTACTTC CASSLSGGGYEQYF
few NA TRBJ2-7 TRBV7-2 TGTGCCAGCAGCTTAGGTGGAGGGGGGGGTTACGAGCAGTACTTC CASSLGGGGGYEQYF
NA NA TRBJ1-5 TRBV7-2 TGTGCCAGTACGGGCAGTAGCAATCAGCCCCAGCATTTT CASTGSSNQPQHF
few NA TRBJ2-1 TRBV5-1 TGCGCCAGCAGCTTGCCTTTGGGTGGGGGGCTGGTAGATGAGCAGTTCTTC CASSLPLGGGLVDEQFF
NA TRBD2 TRBJ2-1 TRBV28 TGTGCCAGCAGTTTCGGGGGACTAGCGGGAGACAACTACAATGAGCAGTTCTTC CASSFGGLAGDNYNEQFF
few NA TRBJ1-6 TRBV9 TGTGCCAGCAGCGTAAGCTGGGGAGCTGGACCCCTCCACTTT CASSVSWGAGPLHF
NA NA TRBJ2-1 TRBV7-9 TGTGCCAGCAGCCCACAGGGATGGGTTAGCAATGAGCAGTTCTTC CASSPQGWVSNEQFF
NA NA TRBJ2-1 TRBV6-5 TGTGCCAGCAGCTTCCTGAGCTCCTACAATGAGCAGTTCTTC CASSFLSSYNEQFF
NA NA TRBJ2-2 TRBV11-3 TGTGCCAGTACCTCCGGGACCTACACCGGGGAGCTGTTTTTT CASTSGTYTGELFF
NA TRBD1 TRBJ2-7 TRBV5-4 TGTGCCAGCAGCTACCAACAGGGGTACGAGCAGTACTTC CASSYQQGYEQYF
NA TRBD2 TRBJ2-3 TRBV7-3 TGTGCCAGCAGCTCGTCTGGCGGGAGTCTGTATTTT CASSSSGGSLYF
few NA TRBJ2-7 TRBV11-3 TGTGCCAGCAGCTTAGCGCAGGGAAGGGAGCAGTACTTC CASSLAQGREQYF
once TRBD2 TRBJ2-3 TRBV15 TGTGCCACCGGGACTAGGGGGGTCGATACGCAGTATTTT CATGTRGVDTQYF
NA TRBD1 TRBJ1-2 TRBV11-2 TGTGCCAGCAGCCGGGACAGGGATAGCTACACCTTC CASSRDRDSYTF
NA TRBD2 TRBJ2-1 TRBV7-2 TGTGCCAGCAGCCCGGGACTAGCGAGCCTCAATGAGCAGTTCTTC CASSPGLASLNEQFF
NA TRBD2 TRBJ2-5 TRBV27 TGTGCCAGCAGTATGATAGCGGGGTTACCCCAAGAGACCCAGTACTTC CASSMIAGLPQETQYF
NA TRBD1 TRBJ1-6 TRBV5-3 TGTGCCAGAAGTTCACGACAGGGAAGCTATAATTCACCCCTCCACTTT CARSSRQGSYNSPLHF
NA TRBD2 TRBJ2-1 TRBV10-2 TGCGCCAGCAGTGAGTCAAGGCTAGCGGGAGGGGTAATGTATGAGCAGTTCTTC CASSESRLAGGVMYEQFF
NA NA TRBJ2-7 TRBV4-2 TGTGCCAGCAGCCAAGGTCCGTCTAGCTCCTACGAGCAGTACTTC CASSQGPSSSYEQYF
NA NA TRBJ1-5 TRBV5-1 TGCGCCAGCAGCTTGGGGGTTGCGAATCAGCCCCAGCATTTT CASSLGVANQPQHF